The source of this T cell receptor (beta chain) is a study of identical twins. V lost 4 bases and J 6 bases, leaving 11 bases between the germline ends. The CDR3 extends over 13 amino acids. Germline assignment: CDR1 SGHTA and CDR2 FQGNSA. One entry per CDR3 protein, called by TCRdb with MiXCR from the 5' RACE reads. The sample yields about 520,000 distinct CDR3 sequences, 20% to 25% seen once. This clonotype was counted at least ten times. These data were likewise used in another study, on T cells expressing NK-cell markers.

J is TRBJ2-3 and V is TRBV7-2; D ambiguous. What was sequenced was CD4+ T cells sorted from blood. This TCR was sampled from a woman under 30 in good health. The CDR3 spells CASSSSLMDTQYF. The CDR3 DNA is TGTGCCAGCAGCTCCTCACTTATGGATACGCAGTATTTT.